The 7 T cell receptor beta chains below all came from one sample that was sequenced in a study of cytomegalovirus exposure and HLA in healthy donors. The PCR used 60 Vbeta and 13 Jbeta primers. Sequencing used immunoSEQ multiplex PCR; TCRdb keeps in-frame clones, though not all of them. Among about 130,000 clones listed, 74% were seen once. Sequences were obtained from PBMCs. Receptors originate from a male donor in good health and CMV-seronegative.

The chain uses TRBV28 and TRBJ2-5; 15 nucleotides agree with TRBD2. The junction had 6 bases not matched to a gene; V was cut back by 6 bases and J by 1 base. The CDR3 contains 17 residues. Germline V lookup: CDR1 MDHEN, CDR2 SYDVKM. The DNA of the CDR3 is TGTGCCAGCAGCCTGGGACTAGCGGGAGGAAGCCAAGAGACCCAGTACTTC. Protein sequence: CASSLGLAGGSQETQYF.

CDR3 protein: CASSSTAHTGELFF. CDR3 in DNA: TGTGCCAGCAGCTCGACAGCACACACCGGGGAGCTGTTTTTT. This chain links TRBV28 with TRBJ2-2, with a tentative D call TRBD1 (5 bases). V gave up 6 bases and J gave up 3 bases, with 11 bases separating them. The CDR3 length is 14 residues. CDR1 and CDR2 from the germline V gene are MDHEN and SYDVKM.

This chain connects TRBV5-1 to TRBJ2-3, with TRBD1 as a possible D gene (5 bases). The V and J ends lost 10 bases and 2 bases respectively, with 20 bases between them. The CDR3 consists of 15 residues. CDR1 is SGHRS, CDR2 YFSETQ, per germline. Here the CDR3 DNA reads TGCGCCTCCTCTGACAGTTTGGGGTTCACAGATACGCAGTATTTT. Encoded protein: CASSDSLGFTDTQYF.

The rearrangement joins TRBV7-2 to TRBJ2-1, with D possibly matching TRBD2 (6 bases). Trimming pared 2 bases from V and 2 bases from J, leaving 10 bases between. The CDR3 totals 15 residues. Germline V gene data show CDR1 as SGHTA and CDR2 as FQGNSA. The CDR3 protein is CASSLSGLPYNEQFF. The DNA for the CDR3 is TGTGCCAGCAGCTTAAGCGGGTTACCCTACAATGAGCAGTTCTTC.

The chain carries TRBV2 and TRBJ2-2; tentatively, D is TRBD2 (5 bases). Germline values: CDR1 SNHLY, CDR2 FYNNEI. V was trimmed by 4 bases and J by 3 bases, leaving 12 bases between them. The CDR3 is made up of 15 amino acids. The CDR3 coding sequence is TGTGCCAGCAGTGTTCGAGGGTCTTACACCGGGGAGCTGTTTTTT. Its protein is CASSVRGSYTGELFF. Together with reference TRBV2 and TRBJ2-2, the CDR3 gives the full variable domain: EPEVTQTPSHQVTQMGQEVILRCVPISNHLYFYWYRQILGQKVEFLVSFYNNEISEKSEIFDDQFSVERPDGSNFTLKIRSTKLEDSAMYFCASSVRGSYTGELFFGEGSRLTVL.

This chain joins TRBV2 and TRBJ1-2; the D is unclear. Trimming pared 2 bases from V and 0 bases from J, leaving 13 bases between. The length of the CDR3 is 16 residues. CDR1 is SNHLY and CDR2 is FYNNEI in the germline V gene. In DNA form, the CDR3 reads TGTGCCAGCAGTGAACACAGCTCCAAAGCTAACTATGGCTACACCTTC. Translated: CASSEHSSKANYGYTF.

The rearrangement links TRBV7-9 to TRBJ1-5; 7 bases fit TRBD1. With 5 bases clipped from V and 3 bases from J, the junction kept 4 bases outside the gene matches. The germline gives CDR1 SEHNR, CDR2 FQNEAQ (reference sequence). The CDR3 has 14 residues. This CDR3 reads CASSPTGYNQPQHF. The CDR3, as DNA: TGTGCCAGCAGCCCGACAGGGTACAATCAGCCCCAGCATTTT.